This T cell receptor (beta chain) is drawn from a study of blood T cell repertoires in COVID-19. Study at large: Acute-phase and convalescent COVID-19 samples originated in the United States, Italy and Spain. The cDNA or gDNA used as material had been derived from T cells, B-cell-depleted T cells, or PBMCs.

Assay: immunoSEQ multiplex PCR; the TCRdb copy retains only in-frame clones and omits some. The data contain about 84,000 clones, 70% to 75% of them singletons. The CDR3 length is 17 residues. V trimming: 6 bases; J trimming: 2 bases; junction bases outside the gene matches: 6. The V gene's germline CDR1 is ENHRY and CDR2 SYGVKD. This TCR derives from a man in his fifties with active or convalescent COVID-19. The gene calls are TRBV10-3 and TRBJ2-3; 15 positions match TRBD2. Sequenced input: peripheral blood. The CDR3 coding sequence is TGTGCCATCAGCCTCGGACTAGCGGGGGGGATCACAGATACGCAGTATTTT. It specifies CAISLGLAGGITDTQYF.